The 3 T cell receptor beta chains below come from one sample, sequenced in a study of blood T cell repertoires in COVID-19. The method was immunoSEQ multiplex PCR; TCRdb's version includes in-frame clones alone and lacks a portion of them. The profile shows about 370,000 clones, more than 70% of them singletons. Sequencing was performed on peripheral blood. All receptors derive from a woman aged 25 to 39 with COVID-19, enrolled during active disease.

The chain has TRBV12-5 and TRBJ2-7; 13 bases map to TRBD2. Germline loops: CDR1 LGHNT, CDR2 FRNRAP. The ends lost 1 base at V and 4 bases at J; junction bases unmatched: 4. CDR3 length: 16 residues. CDR3 in amino acids: CASGLGTSGRQYEQYV. CDR3 nucleotide sequence: TGTGCTAGTGGTTTGGGGACTAGCGGGAGACAGTACGAGCAGTACGTC.

V gene TRBV4-2 combines with J gene TRBJ2-3, with 8 positions matching TRBD2. The V segment lost 2 bases and the J segment 2 bases; nucleotides outside the gene matches: 3. Per the germline V gene, CDR1 is LGHNA and CDR2 is YNFKEQ. This CDR3 contains 15 residues. The CDR3 DNA is TGTGCCAGCAGCCAACCTGGACTAGCCACAGATACGCAGTATTTT. It encodes CASSQPGLATDTQYF.

J is TRBJ1-5 and V is TRBV7-2; unclear D gene. Trimming took off 4 bases at V and 5 bases at J, with 15 bases between the two ends. The CDR3 sequence is 15 residues long. CDR1 and CDR2 from the germline V gene are SGHTA and FQGNSA. The CDR3 region is CASSSLGGVDQPQHF. In DNA, the CDR3 is TGTGCCAGCAGCTCCCTGGGCGGGGTGGATCAGCCCCAGCATTTT.